The clone carrying this TCR beta chain was counted ten times or more. What it recognizes is unknown. TCRdb independently ran MiXCR on the RT-PCR reads; one entry per CDR3 protein. Among roughly 780,000 distinct CDR3 sequences, about a fifth were seen once, and the ten largest hold approximately 11%. This specimen comes from a study of response to subunit inactivated influenza vaccine. Overall study results and limits: The authors offered the suggestion that each seasonal influenza vaccination recruits few new T cells.

V lost 5 bases, J lost 6 bases, and 10 bases lay in between. Germline CDR1 SQVTM, CDR2 ANQGSEA. CDR3 length: 11 residues. The gene calls are TRBV29-1 and TRBJ1-1; the D is unclear. The sequence derives from a man aged 50 or older who received an inactivated influenza vaccine. Sample: PBMCs from blood, taken more than 4 days after vaccination. In DNA, the CDR3 is TGCAGCGTTTTCAGTAACGCTGAAGCTTTCTTT. Translating gives CSVFSNAEAFF.